This T cell receptor (beta chain) emerged from a study of blood T cells in healthy people across ages. Background on the study: Template switching retrieved approximately one barcoded beta molecule for each two T cells.

The CDR3 spans 15 residues. With V trimmed by 4 bases and J by 0 bases, 6 bases remained unmatched. Germline CDR1 is PRHDT and CDR2 is FYEKMQ (reference sequence). The authors ran a second PCR of about 6 to 11 cycles using a sample-barcoded 5' primer and a J-beta primer mix. TCRdb fed the 5' RACE reads into MiXCR, producing one record per CDR3 protein. The repertoire includes fewer than 1.5 million distinct CDR3 sequences, approximately 42% of them detected once, and approximately 7.9% sits in the top ten. The sequence came from a woman aged 18-29 years in good health. The V call is TRBV13, the J call TRBJ2-7; 7 bases line up with TRBD1. Sequencing used blood. This CDR3 reads CASSSGQESSYEQYF. The CDR3 DNA is TGTGCCAGCAGCTCCGGACAGGAGAGCTCCTACGAGCAGTACTTC.